The rows below give T cell receptor beta chains drawn from one sample of a study of blood T cell repertoires in COVID-19. The table came from immunoSEQ multiplex PCR; TCRdb's copy has only in-frame clones and leaves some out. This sample carries 70,000 to 85,000 clones, almost 85% of them seen once, and the ten largest clones take approximately 12%. Sequencing was done on a sample of peripheral blood. The receptor source for this set is a man at least 80 years old with acute or convalescent COVID-19. Each CDR3 is given with its conserved first and last residue. Fields, in order: V gene, clone size, J gene, D gene, CDR3 protein, CDR3 DNA. The D gene is left open where the match is weak. Expanded clones get a size class; other rows say once, few or many, or leave the size out.

>TRBV19|NA|TRBJ1-1|NA
CASNPTHSTNTEAFF
TGTGCCAGTAACCCCACTCACAGTACCAACACTGAAGCTTTCTTT
>TRBV7-3|NA|TRBJ2-5|TRBD2
CASSLGSSGGSQETQYF
TGTGCCAGCAGCTTAGGCTCCAGCGGGGGATCTCAAGAGACCCAGTACTTC
>TRBV9|NA|TRBJ1-1|NA
CASSVEVARTEAFF
TGTGCCAGCAGCGTGGAAGTAGCGAGGACTGAAGCTTTCTTT
>TRBV19|NA|TRBJ2-1|TRBD2
CASGPGAGAFSSYNEQFF
TGTGCCAGTGGCCCGGGAGCGGGGGCCTTCAGCTCCTACAATGAGCAGTTCTTC
>TRBV11-1|NA|TRBJ1-2|TRBD1
CASSLNQGDYGYTF
TGTGCCAGCAGCTTAAACCAGGGGGACTATGGCTACACCTTC
>TRBV5-1|NA|TRBJ1-2|TRBD1
CASSLVDREGYTF
TGCGCCAGCAGCTTGGTGGACAGGGAGGGCTACACCTTC
>TRBV3-1/TRBV3-2|NA|TRBJ2-3|TRBD2
CASSQDRGLADLTDTQYF
TGTGCCAGCAGCCAAGACCGGGGACTAGCGGATTTGACAGATACGCAGTATTTT
>TRBV18|NA|TRBJ1-4|NA
CASSLLTAEGEKLFF
TGTGCCAGCTCACTACTGACAGCAGAAGGTGAAAAACTGTTTTTT
>TRBV6-5|NA|TRBJ1-6|TRBD1
CASIGTAYNSPLHF
TGTGCCAGCATTGGGACAGCCTATAATTCACCCCTCCACTTT
>TRBV4-1|NA|TRBJ2-3|NA
CASSQDRLPEFEDTQYF
TGCGCCAGCAGCCAAGATAGACTCCCTGAGTTTGAAGATACGCAGTATTTT
>TRBV18|NA|TRBJ2-2|TRBD2
CASSPGLLRTGELFF
TGTGCCAGCTCACCGGGACTATTAAGAACCGGGGAGCTGTTTTTT
>TRBV2|NA|TRBJ2-3|NA
CASKWQTSTDTQYF
TGTGCCAGCAAGTGGCAGACAAGCACAGATACGCAGTATTTT
>TRBV5-1|NA|TRBJ2-3|TRBD2
CASSYSGGNTDTQYF
TGCGCCAGCAGCTATAGCGGGGGGAACACAGATACGCAGTATTTT
>TRBV4-2|once|TRBJ2-6|TRBD1
CASSQDRSSGANVLTF
TGTGCCAGCAGCCAGGACAGGTCGTCTGGGGCCAACGTCCTGACTTTC
>TRBV5-6|NA|TRBJ2-5|TRBD2
CASSPVVSGGSQYF
TGTGCCAGCAGCCCCGTCGTGAGCGGGGGGTCCCAGTACTTC
>TRBV6-2/TRBV6-3|NA|TRBJ2-3|TRBD2
CASSLGLAGGPDTQYF
TGTGCCAGCAGTTTGGGACTAGCGGGGGGGCCAGATACGCAGTATTTT
>TRBV5-4|NA|TRBJ2-1|TRBD1
CASRAGTGATNEQFF
TGTGCCAGCAGAGCCGGGACAGGGGCCACCAATGAGCAGTTCTTC
>TRBV6-5|NA|TRBJ1-2|NA
CASTPGSGNGYTF
TGTGCCAGCACCCCCGGGTCTGGCAATGGCTACACCTTC
>TRBV7-9|NA|TRBJ1-4|NA
CASSLALGGEKLFF
TGTGCCAGCAGCTTAGCCCTTGGAGGTGAAAAACTGTTTTTT
>TRBV7-9|NA|TRBJ2-1|TRBD2
CASSRSASGYNEQFF
TGTGCCAGCAGTAGGTCGGCTAGCGGGTACAATGAGCAGTTCTTC
>TRBV5-6|NA|TRBJ2-5|TRBD2
CASSRGLAGVETQYF
TGTGCCAGCAGCAGGGGACTAGCGGGGGTAGAGACCCAGTACTTC
>TRBV30|NA|TRBJ1-5|TRBD1
CAWSKTGDSQPQHF
TGTGCCTGGAGTAAGACAGGGGATTCGCAGCCCCAGCATTTT
>TRBV21-1|NA|TRBJ1-2|NA
CASIKERSGYGYTF
TGTGCCAGCATCAAAGAGAGGTCGGGCTATGGCTACACCTTC
>TRBV11-2|NA|TRBJ1-3|TRBD1
CASSSTGVPGNTIYF
TGTGCCAGCAGCTCCACAGGGGTGCCTGGAAACACCATATATTTT
>TRBV5-1|NA|TRBJ2-1|TRBD1
CASSSRTGGLNEQFF
TGCGCCAGCAGCTCCCGGACAGGGGGGCTCAATGAGCAGTTCTTC
>TRBV7-2|NA|TRBJ2-1|NA
CASSLGRDTLNNEQFF
TGTGCCAGCAGCTTAGGACGGGACACCTTGAACAATGAGCAGTTCTTC
>TRBV5-1|NA|TRBJ2-3|TRBD2
CASRPGTIGTDTQYF
TGCGCCAGCAGACCGGGGACTATAGGCACAGATACGCAGTATTTT
>TRBV12-3/TRBV12-4|NA|TRBJ1-3|NA
CASSRNSGNTIYF
TGTGCCAGCAGCCGTAACTCTGGAAACACCATATATTTT
>TRBV7-8|NA|TRBJ1-1|TRBD1
CASSHGQAVEAFF
TGTGCCAGCAGCCACGGACAGGCGGTGGAAGCTTTCTTT
>TRBV5-1|NA|TRBJ1-3|TRBD1
CASSATGDSGNTIYF
TGCGCCAGCAGCGCCACAGGGGACTCTGGAAACACCATATATTTT
>TRBV13|NA|TRBJ1-6|NA
CASSLAPYSPLHF
TGTGCCAGCAGCTTAGCCCCTTATTCACCCCTCCACTTT
>TRBV5-6|few|TRBJ1-6|TRBD1
CASSYRDRGGSPLHF
TGTGCCAGCAGCTACCGGGACAGGGGAGGGTCACCCCTCCACTTT
>TRBV19|once|TRBJ2-1|NA
CASRAGAEYNEQFF
TGTGCCAGTAGGGCGGGGGCGGAATACAATGAGCAGTTCTTC
>TRBV5-1|NA|TRBJ2-1|NA
CASSLVAASYNEQFF
TGCGCCAGCAGCTTGGTGGCGGCCTCCTACAATGAGCAGTTCTTC
>TRBV7-3|NA|TRBJ2-3|TRBD2
CASSFLAGGPGDTQYF
TGTGCCAGCAGCTTTCTAGCGGGGGGGCCGGGAGATACGCAGTATTTT
>TRBV6-5|NA|TRBJ1-6|NA
CASTPTRGADSPLHF
TGTGCCAGCACCCCCACGCGGGGGGCGGATTCACCCCTCCACTTT
>TRBV7-2|few|TRBJ1-5|TRBD1
CASNPGQGSNQPQHF
TGTGCCAGCAATCCCGGACAGGGGAGCAATCAGCCCCAGCATTTT
>TRBV5-5|NA|TRBJ1-1|NA
CASSLEAGNTEAFF
TGTGCCAGCAGCTTGGAGGCGGGGAACACTGAAGCTTTCTTT
>TRBV5-6|NA|TRBJ1-4|NA
CASSSSSEKLFF
TGTGCCAGCAGCTCGAGTAGTGAAAAACTGTTTTTT
>TRBV6-5|NA|TRBJ1-1|NA
CASSYSKGAATEAFF
TGTGCCAGCAGTTACTCAAAAGGGGCGGCCACTGAAGCTTTCTTT
>TRBV5-1|NA|TRBJ1-2|NA
CASSLAPGVDGYTF
TGCGCCAGCAGCTTGGCCCCCGGGGTAGATGGCTACACCTTC
>TRBV7-2|NA|TRBJ2-5|NA
CASSYQTRGTQYF
TGTGCCAGCAGCTACCAGACTAGGGGGACCCAGTACTTC
>TRBV27|few|TRBJ1-5|NA
CASSRQNNQPQHF
TGTGCCAGCAGTAGACAGAACAATCAGCCCCAGCATTTT
>TRBV9|NA|TRBJ2-2|NA
CASSVNRDTGELFF
TGTGCCAGCAGCGTTAACAGGGACACCGGGGAGCTGTTTTTT
>TRBV15|NA|TRBJ2-3|TRBD2
CATSRDARGLATRGDTQYF
TGTGCCACCAGCAGAGATGCTCGGGGACTAGCGACCCGTGGGGATACGCAGTATTTT
>TRBV6-1|NA|TRBJ2-2|NA
CASSEWTANTGELFF
TGTGCCAGCAGTGAATGGACAGCGAACACCGGGGAGCTGTTTTTT
>TRBV11-2|NA|TRBJ2-5|TRBD2
CASSSRLAEIQETQYF
TGTGCCAGCAGCTCCCGACTAGCGGAAATTCAAGAGACCCAGTACTTC
>TRBV13|NA|TRBJ1-6|NA
CASSFRDPNSPLHF
TGTGCCAGCAGCTTCCGGGATCCTAATTCACCCCTCCACTTT
>TRBV7-9|NA|TRBJ1-6|TRBD1
CASSFIGTGGSPLHF
TGTGCCAGCAGCTTTATTGGGACAGGGGGTTCACCCCTCCACTTT
>TRBV5-5|few|TRBJ2-2|NA
CASSGLLLGHTGELFF
TGTGCCAGCAGCGGCCTCCTCTTGGGGCACACCGGGGAGCTGTTTTTT
>TRBV5-1|once|TRBJ2-6|TRBD1
CASSLTGVGANVLTF
TGCGCCAGCAGCCTGACAGGGGTAGGGGCCAACGTCCTGACTTTC
>TRBV20-1|NA|TRBJ2-3|TRBD2
CSASPRSGGFSTDTQYF
TGCAGTGCTAGTCCCCGGAGCGGGGGCTTTAGCACAGATACGCAGTATTTT
>TRBV29-1|once|TRBJ1-2|TRBD1
CSVEGAIQGRDYGYTF
TGCAGCGTGGAGGGGGCGATACAGGGCCGGGACTATGGCTACACCTTC
>TRBV29-1|NA|TRBJ1-2|NA
CSVEDRASRNGYTF
TGCAGCGTTGAAGACAGGGCGAGTCGGAATGGCTACACCTTC
>TRBV19|NA|TRBJ1-2|NA
CASSIRNRDHGYTF
TGTGCCAGTAGTATAAGGAACAGGGACCATGGCTACACCTTC
>TRBV9|NA|TRBJ2-2|NA
CASSPIMTANTGELFF
TGTGCCAGCAGCCCAATTATGACAGCGAACACCGGGGAGCTGTTTTTT
>TRBV7-9|NA|TRBJ1-1|TRBD1
CASSPRQGANTEAFF
TGTGCCAGCAGCCCTCGACAGGGGGCGAACACTGAAGCTTTCTTT
>TRBV7-8|few|TRBJ2-5|NA
CASSLVVGGPQETQYF
TGTGCCAGCAGCTTAGTCGTGGGGGGGCCCCAAGAGACCCAGTACTTC